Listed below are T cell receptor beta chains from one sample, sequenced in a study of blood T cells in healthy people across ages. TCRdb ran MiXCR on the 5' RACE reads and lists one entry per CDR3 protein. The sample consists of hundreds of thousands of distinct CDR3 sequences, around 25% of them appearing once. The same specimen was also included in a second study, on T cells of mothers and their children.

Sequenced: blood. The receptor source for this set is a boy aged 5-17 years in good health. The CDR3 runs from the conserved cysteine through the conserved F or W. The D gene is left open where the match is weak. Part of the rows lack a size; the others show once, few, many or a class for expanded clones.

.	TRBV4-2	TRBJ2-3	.	TGTGCCAGCAGCCAAGAACTGGCAGATACGCAGTATTTT	CASSQELADTQYF
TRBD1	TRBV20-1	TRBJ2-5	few	TGCAGTGCAATGGACAGGGGACAAGAGACCCAGTACTTC	CSAMDRGQETQYF
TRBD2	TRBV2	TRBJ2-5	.	TGTGCCAGCAGTGAAGCAAGCGGGGCTAATCAAGAGACCCAGTACTTC	CASSEASGANQETQYF
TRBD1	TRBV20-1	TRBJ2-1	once	TGCAGTGCTAGTATCGGGGACAGGGGGCGGGTGGAGCAGTTCTTC	CSASIGDRGRVEQFF
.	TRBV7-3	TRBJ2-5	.	TGTGCCAGCAGCTTTTCAGGGGATGGGGAGACCCAGTACTTC	CASSFSGDGETQYF
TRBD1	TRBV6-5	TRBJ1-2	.	TGTGCCAGCAGTTACTCGAAAGGGGCCAGGACAGGTGGGGGCTATGGCTACACCTTC	CASSYSKGARTGGGYGYTF
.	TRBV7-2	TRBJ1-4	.	TGTGCCAGCAGCTTATGGCTCCTGGGGGGATCGGATGAAAAACTGTTTTTT	CASSLWLLGGSDEKLFF
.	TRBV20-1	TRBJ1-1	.	TGCAGTGCTAGAGATGTCACGGGGGGCGGTGGAGCTTTCTTT	CSARDVTGGGGAFF
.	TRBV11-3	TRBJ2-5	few	TGTGCCAGCAGCCTATCCCAGGTTCAAGAGACCCAGTACTTC	CASSLSQVQETQYF
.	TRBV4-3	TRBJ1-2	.	TGCGCCAGCAGCCAAGATCAGGGACCGGGATCGGATGGCTACACCTTC	CASSQDQGPGSDGYTF
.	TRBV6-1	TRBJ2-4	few	TGTGCCAGCAGTGGATCGCAGGGTACGGAAAACATTCAGTACTTC	CASSGSQGTENIQYF
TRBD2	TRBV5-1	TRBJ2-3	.	TGCGCCAGCAGCTTGGTACCTAGCGGTATTGTAGATACGCAGTATTTT	CASSLVPSGIVDTQYF
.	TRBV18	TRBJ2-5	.	TGTGCCAGCTCACAAATTCCCCAAGAGACCCAGTACTTC	CASSQIPQETQYF
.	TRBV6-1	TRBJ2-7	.	TGTGCCAGCTCAACCTGGGAACACCAACTTTCCTACGAGCAGTACTTC	CASSTWEHQLSYEQYF
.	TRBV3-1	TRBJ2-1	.	TGTGCCAGCAGCCAAGATTCAGCGCTAGGCCCCTACAATGAGCAGTTCTTC	CASSQDSALGPYNEQFF
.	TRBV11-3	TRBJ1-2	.	TGTGCCAGCAGCCCGGTCCTCAGCGATGGCTGCACCTTC	CASSPVLSDGCTF
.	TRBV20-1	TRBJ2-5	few	TGCAGTGCTAGCAAGATTGGCCAGTACTTC	CSASKIGQYF
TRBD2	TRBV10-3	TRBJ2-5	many	TGTGCCATCAGGGGGACTAGCGGAAATCAAGAGACCCAGTACTTC	CAIRGTSGNQETQYF
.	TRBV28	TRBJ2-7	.	TGTGCCTCAGGGGGGCCCGCCTACGAGCAGTACTTC	CASGGPAYEQYF
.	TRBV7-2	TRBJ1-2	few	TGTGCCAGCAGCTTATCCTCTTTTGGCTACACCTTC	CASSLSSFGYTF
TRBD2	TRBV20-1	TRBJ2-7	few	TGCAGTGCTAGAAGAGGGGAGGGCTTTCCTCAGGATGAGCAGTACTTC	CSARRGEGFPQDEQYF
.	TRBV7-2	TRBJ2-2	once	TGTGCCAGCAGGCCCGGGACGTCGACCGGGGAGCTGTTTTTT	CASRPGTSTGELFF
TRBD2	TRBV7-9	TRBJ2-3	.	TGTGCCAGCAGCCCTGGACTAGCGGGAGGCCCAGATACGCAGTATTTT	CASSPGLAGGPDTQYF
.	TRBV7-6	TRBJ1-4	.	TGTGCCAGCAGCTTACCCGGGACTAGCCTGTTTTTT	CASSLPGTSLFF
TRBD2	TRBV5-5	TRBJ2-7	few	TGTGCCAGCAGCCCGATGTGGCTAGCGGGAGCCTACGAGCAGTACTTC	CASSPMWLAGAYEQYF
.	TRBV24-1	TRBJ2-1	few	TGTGCCACCAGTGCCCCTAGGGGCGTAAATTCCAATGAGCAGTTCTTC	CATSAPRGVNSNEQFF
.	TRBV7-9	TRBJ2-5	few	TGTGCCAGCAGCCAGTCCGGGGAGGAGACCCAGTACTTC	CASSQSGEETQYF
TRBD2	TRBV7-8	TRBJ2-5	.	TGTGCCAGCAGCTTAGAGGGGGGAGTGGTAGCGGGAGGCCGAGAAGAGACCCAGTACTTC	CASSLEGGVVAGGREETQYF
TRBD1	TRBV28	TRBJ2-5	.	TGTGCCAGCAGTTTAGGCGGACAGGGGTGGTTTGGGCAGTACTTC	CASSLGGQGWFGQYF
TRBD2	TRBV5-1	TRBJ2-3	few	TGCGCCAGCAGCTTGGCCAGCGGGGGCCCCGATACGCAGTATTTT	CASSLASGGPDTQYF
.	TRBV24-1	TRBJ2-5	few	TGTGCCACCAGTGATTGGGGGGAGACGGAGACCCAGTACTTC	CATSDWGETETQYF
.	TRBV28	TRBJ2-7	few	TGTGCCAGCAGTTTTATGGGGGCCAGCTCCTACGAGCAGTACTTC	CASSFMGASSYEQYF
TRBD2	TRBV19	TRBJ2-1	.	TGTGCCAGTAGTTCCATACTAGCGGCATCCTACAATGAGCAGTTCTTC	CASSSILAASYNEQFF
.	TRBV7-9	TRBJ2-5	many	TGTGCCAGCAGCTCACGGACAGTCCAAGAGACCCAGTACTTC	CASSSRTVQETQYF
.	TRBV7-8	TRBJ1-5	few	TGTGCCAGCAGCTTAGAACCACAGCCGAATCAGCCCCAGCATTTT	CASSLEPQPNQPQHF
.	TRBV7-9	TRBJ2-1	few	TGTGCCAGCAGCTTAGTAGAGCTCATCAACAATGAGCAGTTCTTC	CASSLVELINNEQFF
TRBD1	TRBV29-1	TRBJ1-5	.	TGCAGCGTACGGACAGGCGTCAATCAGCCCCAGCATTTT	CSVRTGVNQPQHF
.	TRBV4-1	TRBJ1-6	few	TGCGCCAGCAGCCAACTCGGGCAGGGCCATTCACCCCTCCACTTT	CASSQLGQGHSPLHF